Listed below are T cell receptor beta chains from one sample, sequenced in a study of cytomegalovirus exposure and HLA in healthy donors. Sequencing used immunoSEQ multiplex PCR; TCRdb keeps in-frame clones, though not all of them. This sample yields about 160,000 clones, of which approximately 78% are seen a single time; approximately 3.1% belongs to the top ten. Sequenced: PBMCs. These receptors were taken from a woman in her thirties or forties in good health and CMV-seronegative. Each CDR3 is given with its conserved first and last residue. A D gene is named only where the DNA matches it firmly. Clone size is given for some rows only: seen once, a few or many times, or a class if the clone is expanded.

j_call clone_size v_call d_call cdr3_aa cdr3_nt
TRBJ1-2 few TRBV5-1 - CASSSVQGRNYGYTF TGCGCCAGCAGCAGTGTACAGGGTCGAAACTATGGCTACACCTTC
TRBJ2-2 - TRBV5-8 - CASSFQGPTGELFF TGTGCCAGCAGCTTCCAGGGGCCCACCGGGGAGCTGTTTTTT
TRBJ1-3 - TRBV6-5 TRBD1 CASSSGTAHSGNTIYF TGTGCCAGCAGTTCCGGGACAGCACACTCTGGAAACACCATATATTTT
TRBJ2-7 - TRBV28 - CASTTLGDSSYEQYF TGTGCCAGCACCACCCTGGGGGACTCCTCCTACGAGCAGTACTTC
TRBJ2-3 - TRBV5-1 - CASSLPGGTDTQYF TGCGCCAGCAGCTTACCCGGGGGCACAGATACGCAGTATTTT
TRBJ1-2 - TRBV15 - CATSRDPTVFYGYTF TGTGCCACCAGCAGAGATCCAACAGTTTTCTATGGCTACACCTTC
TRBJ2-7 - TRBV4-1 TRBD1 CASSQHRGSYEQYF TGCGCCAGCAGCCAGCACAGGGGTTCCTACGAGCAGTACTTC
TRBJ2-1 - TRBV4-2 TRBD2 CASSQDRERGRNEQFF TGTGCCAGCAGCCAAGATCGGGAGCGGGGGAGAAATGAGCAGTTCTTC
TRBJ2-7 - TRBV7-2 TRBD1 CASSLTGGRGEQYF TGTGCCAGCAGCTTGACAGGGGGGCGTGGGGAGCAGTACTTC
TRBJ1-5 - TRBV28 - CASISTGWEPQHF TGTGCCAGCATTTCTACAGGGTGGGAGCCCCAGCATTTT
TRBJ2-2 - TRBV11-3 - CASSLDPSATGRSGELFF TGTGCCAGCAGCTTAGATCCTTCGGCGACAGGGAGGTCCGGGGAGCTGTTTTTT
TRBJ2-3 - TRBV6-1 - CASSEGRGGTDTQYF TGTGCCAGCAGTGAAGGGCGGGGAGGCACAGATACGCAGTATTTT
TRBJ2-7 few TRBV20-1 TRBD1 CSATQETGAHF TGCAGTGCTACCCAGGAGACAGGGGCCCACTTC
TRBJ2-1 few TRBV4-2 TRBD2 CASSQDGRGGGAYNEQFF TGTGCCAGCAGCCAAGATGGACGCGGCGGGGGGGCCTACAATGAGCAGTTCTTC
TRBJ1-5 - TRBV19 TRBD1 CASRTGEGNQPQHF TGTGCCAGTAGGACAGGGGAGGGGAATCAGCCCCAGCATTTT
TRBJ1-2 - TRBV10-3 - CATNRDLNYGYTF TGTGCCACAAACAGGGATTTGAACTATGGCTACACCTTC
TRBJ2-5 - TRBV11-3 TRBD2 CASSSPRGISGGAGTQYF TGTGCCAGCAGCTCACCACGGGGGATTAGCGGGGGGGCTGGGACCCAGTACTTC
TRBJ1-1 - TRBV7-9 TRBD1 CASRGDRGSGTEAFF TGTGCCAGCAGGGGGGACAGGGGGTCGGGGACTGAAGCTTTCTTT
TRBJ1-2 - TRBV28 - CASSKTVGYTF TGTGCCAGCAGTAAGACAGTCGGCTACACCTTC
TRBJ1-1 - TRBV7-9 - CASSFVGGTEAFF TGTGCCAGCAGCTTCGTGGGGGGGACAGAAGCTTTCTTT
TRBJ2-7 - TRBV6-5 TRBD2 CASSYIGTRRDEQYF TGTGCCAGCAGTTATATCGGGACTAGGAGGGACGAGCAGTACTTC
TRBJ2-3 - TRBV7-3 - CASSSRWGTDTQYF TGTGCCAGCAGCTCGAGGTGGGGCACAGATACGCAGTATTTT
TRBJ1-5 - TRBV27 TRBD1 CASSFGTGHNQPQHF TGTGCCAGCAGCTTTGGGACAGGCCACAATCAGCCCCAGCATTTT
TRBJ2-7 few TRBV28 TRBD1 CASRNIRDREHEQYF TGTGCCAGCAGAAACATCCGGGACAGGGAACACGAGCAGTACTTC
TRBJ1-1 - TRBV6-5 - CASRTQFDGTEAFF TGTGCCAGCAGGACACAGTTTGACGGCACTGAAGCTTTCTTT
TRBJ2-3 - TRBV5-1 TRBD1 CASSIGTGRDQPQYF TGCGCCAGCAGCATCGGGACAGGGCGCGATCAGCCCCAGTATTTT
TRBJ2-7 once TRBV18 - CASSPPGGRVSYEQYF TGTGCCAGCTCACCACCGGGGGGGCGAGTCTCCTACGAGCAGTACTTC
TRBJ1-1 - TRBV19 - CASSQNRDTGGAFF TGTGCCAGTAGTCAAAACCGGGACACTGGAGGAGCTTTCTTT
TRBJ1-1 few TRBV6-5 - CASRLGGEATEAFF TGTGCCAGCAGGTTGGGAGGGGAGGCCACTGAAGCTTTCTTT
TRBJ1-2 - TRBV19 TRBD1 CASSIAKWGQKYTF TGTGCCAGTAGTATAGCTAAATGGGGACAGAAGTACACCTTC
TRBJ2-7 few TRBV2 - CAGQGPFEYEQYF TGTGCCGGGCAGGGGCCATTCGAATACGAGCAGTACTTC
TRBJ1-1 few TRBV21-1 - CASIFASGVWGAFF TGTGCCAGTATATTCGCCTCAGGGGTCTGGGGAGCTTTCTTT
TRBJ1-5 few TRBV4-1 - CASSQSAADSNQPQHF TGCGCCAGCAGCCAGTCCGCAGCGGATAGCAATCAGCCCCAGCATTTT
TRBJ1-2 - TRBV2 TRBD1 CASVRQGNGYTF TGTGCCAGCGTGAGACAGGGGAATGGCTACACCTTC
TRBJ2-5 - TRBV7-9 - CASRRGGAWGYQETQYF TGTGCCAGCCGAAGGGGCGGGGCTTGGGGGTACCAAGAGACCCAGTACTTC
TRBJ2-7 - TRBV2 TRBD2 CASMLSGDGPYEQYF TGTGCCAGCATGCTTAGCGGGGATGGTCCTTACGAGCAGTACTTC
TRBJ2-7 - TRBV19 TRBD1 CASSPSSGTVYEQYF TGTGCCAGTAGTCCTTCATCCGGGACAGTCTACGAGCAGTACTTC
TRBJ2-2 - TRBV10-2 TRBD1 CASRGTGYTGELFF TGCGCCAGCAGAGGGACAGGGTACACCGGGGAGCTGTTTTTT
TRBJ1-2 - TRBV5-1 - CASSLDRGYGYTF TGCGCCAGCAGCTTGGACCGGGGCTATGGCTACACCTTC
TRBJ2-1 - TRBV19 TRBD2 CASSPTSGRSYNEQFF TGTGCCAGTAGTCCGACTAGCGGGCGCTCCTACAATGAGCAGTTCTTC
TRBJ1-4 once TRBV28 TRBD1 CASSFPDRVQKLFF TGTGCCAGCAGTTTTCCGGACAGGGTACAAAAACTGTTTTTT
TRBJ2-3 - TRBV6-1 TRBD1 CASSEGRTGGTDTQYF TGTGCCAGCAGTGAAGGGAGGACAGGGGGCACAGATACGCAGTATTTT
TRBJ1-3 - TRBV5-1 TRBD1 CASSLQGGAGNTIYF TGCGCCAGCAGCTTGCAGGGGGGCGCTGGAAACACCATATATTTT
TRBJ2-2 - TRBV25-1 - CASSEFNSNTGELFF TGTGCCAGCAGTGAATTCAACAGCAACACCGGGGAGCTGTTTTTT
TRBJ1-1 - TRBV29-1 - CSGQQVLTEAFF TGCAGCGGCCAACAGGTTCTCACTGAAGCTTTCTTT
TRBJ1-1 - TRBV15 - CATSRAFGGTEAFF TGTGCCACCAGCAGAGCTTTCGGGGGCACTGAAGCTTTCTTT
TRBJ1-1 - TRBV18 - CASSPTPNTEAFF TGTGCCAGCTCACCCACACCGAACACTGAAGCTTTCTTT
TRBJ1-1 - TRBV6-1 - CASSVRGNTEAFF TGTGCCAGCAGTGTCCGGGGGAACACTGAAGCTTTCTTT